Following are 4 T cell receptor beta chains from one sample sequenced in a study of blood T cell repertoires in COVID-19. TCRdb's copy holds only in-frame clones and misses some; the assay was immunoSEQ multiplex PCR. The sample consists of tens of thousands of clones, about 90% of them appearing once. The specimen sequenced was peripheral blood. The receptors derive from a man aged 40-49 years with COVID-19, enrolled during active disease.

The chain recombines TRBV7-2 with TRBJ1-1; no clear D gene. The CDR3 loop spans 14 amino acids. Germline CDR1 is SGHTA and CDR2 is FQGNSA. V dropped 1 base and J dropped 5 bases, with 11 bases sitting between them. DNA for the CDR3: TGTGCCAGCAGCTTAGTGAGGGATGATACTGAAGCTTTCTTT. Protein sequence: CASSLVRDDTEAFF.

This clone was counted only a few times. This rearrangement joins TRBV19 to TRBJ1-5; 8 nucleotides match TRBD1. The length of the CDR3 is 14 residues. V shed 3 bases and J 7 bases; nucleotides not matched to a gene: 5. Germline CDR1 and CDR2: LNHDA and SQIVND (reference sequence). CDR3 nucleotides: TGTGCCAGTAGTATCGGACAGGGAGGCCAGCCCCAGCATTTT. Protein product: CASSIGQGGQPQHF. The full variable domain, in which reference TRBV19 and TRBJ1-5 provide the parts outside the CDR3, is DGGITQSPKYLFRKEGQNVTLSCEQNLNHDAMYWYRQDPGQGLRLIYYSQIVNDFQKGDIAEGYSVSREKKESFPLTVTSAQKNPTAFYLCASSIGQGGQPQHFGDGTRLSIL.

Written as DNA, the CDR3 is TGTGCCAGTAGTATTGGGAGGTATGGCTACACCTTC. The encoded protein is CASSIGRYGYTF. The chain recombines TRBV19 with TRBJ1-2, with no clear D. V was trimmed by 3 bases and J by 5 bases, leaving 7 bases between them. CDR3 length: 12 residues. Germline CDR1 and CDR2: LNHDA and SQIVND (reference sequence).

The chain combines TRBV6-5 with TRBJ1-1, with a tentative D call TRBD1 (5 bases). The V and J ends lost 2 bases and 3 bases respectively, with 10 bases between them. From germline, CDR1 is MNHEY and CDR2 SVGAGI. The CDR3 covers 14 residues. The CDR3 DNA reads as TGTGCCAGCAGTTACAACGAAGGGGACACTGAAGCTTTCTTT. This translates into CASSYNEGDTEAFF.